A single sample gave rise to the 20 T cell receptor beta chains below, sequenced in a study of technical replicates of blood from a handful of donors. Sequencing was performed with immunoSEQ multiplex PCR; in TCRdb, only in-frame clones are kept and a portion is missing. The sample holds about 83,000 clones, more than 90% seen once. The sequenced sample was T cells isolated from PBMCs. Every receptor here comes from a human donor in good health.

This chain connects TRBV6-5 to TRBJ1-1; no clear D. With 5 bases removed from V and 4 bases from J, the gap between germline ends came to 14 bases. From germline, CDR1 is MNHEY and CDR2 SVGAGI. This CDR3 spans 14 amino acids. Here the CDR3 reads CASSRVGLITEAFF. The CDR3 nucleotides read TGTGCCAGCAGTCGGGTCGGGTTGATCACTGAAGCTTTCTTT.

J is TRBJ1-1 and V is TRBV10-3; TRBD1 matches at 7 bases. V trimming: 4 bases; J trimming: 4 bases; junction bases outside the gene matches: 15. The length of the CDR3 is 17 residues. Germline V gives CDR1 ENHRY, CDR2 SYGVKD. The CDR3 loop reads CAISVETGIILGTEAFF. The CDR3 nucleotides read TGTGCCATCAGTGTTGAGACAGGGATAATTTTAGGCACTGAAGCTTTCTTT.

The chain recombines TRBV5-1 with TRBJ1-4; no definite D call. CDR1 SGHRS and CDR2 YFSETQ come from the germline V gene. CDR3 length: 14 residues. Trimming shortened V by 1 base and J by 7 bases, and 11 bases separated the two germline ends. DNA for the CDR3: TGCGCCAGCAGCTTGTACGGGGTTACTGAAAAACTGTTTTTT. It encodes CASSLYGVTEKLFF. Full variable domain (outside the CDR3, taken from reference TRBV5-1 and TRBJ1-4): KAGVTQTPRYLIKTRGQQVTLSCSPISGHRSVSWYQQTPGQGLQFLFEYFSETQRNKGNFPGRFSGRQFSNSRSEMNVSTLELGDSALYLCASSLYGVTEKLFFGSGTQLSVL.

This clone was seen a single time. The J gene is TRBJ1-1, the V gene TRBV7-9, with D possibly TRBD1 on 5 matching bases. V was pared by 3 bases and J by 4 bases, with 9 bases between. Germline lookup yields CDR1 SEHNR and CDR2 FQNEAQ (reference sequence). The CDR3 has 13 amino acids. In nucleotides, the CDR3 is TGTGCCAGCAGCTTCAGGGTAGGCACTGAAGCTTTCTTT. Its translation is CASSFRVGTEAFF.

V and J are TRBV19 and TRBJ2-3; TRBD2 might be the D (5 bases). Between the trimmed V and J ends, which lost 6 bases and 4 bases, there was a span of 14 bases. The length of the CDR3 is 14 residues. The germline V gene has CDR1 LNHDA and CDR2 SQIVND (reference sequence). CDR3 bases: TGTGCCAGTAGCCCGGACGGGGTCCCAGATACGCAGTATTTT. It yields the protein CASSPDGVPDTQYF.

The genes are TRBV27 and TRBJ2-1, with 8 bases matching TRBD1. With V trimmed by 5 bases and J by 7 bases, 4 bases remained unmatched. The CDR3 is 13 amino acids. The V gene's germline CDR1 is MNHEY and CDR2 SMNVEV (reference sequence). The CDR3, as DNA: TGTGCCAGCAGTCAGGGGGCAGTGAATGAGCAGTTCTTC. As protein: CASSQGAVNEQFF.

The rearrangement links TRBV4-2 to TRBJ2-7; tentative D call: TRBD2 (6 bases). Trimming left V 0 bases short and J 0 bases short, with 12 bases between. This CDR3 is built from 16 residues. Germline-derived CDR1 and CDR2 are LGHNA and YNFKEQ. The CDR3 protein is CASSQDGRDSSYEQYF. In nucleotides, the CDR3 is TGTGCCAGCAGCCAAGATGGGCGGGACTCCTCCTACGAGCAGTACTTC.

The genes are TRBV5-6 and TRBJ2-1, with 12 nucleotides matching TRBD2. This CDR3 is 16 amino acids long. Per the germline V gene, CDR1 is SGHDT and CDR2 is YYEEEE. The J segment lost 7 bases and the V segment lost 0 bases, leaving 5 bases of the junction unmatched. The chain's CDR3 is CASSLALAGGWNEQFF. The CDR3 DNA sequence: TGTGCCAGCAGCTTGGCACTAGCGGGGGGCTGGAATGAGCAGTTCTTC.

The chain has TRBV7-9 and TRBJ1-4; 8 nucleotides agree with TRBD1. The germline V gene has CDR1 SEHNR and CDR2 FQNEAQ (reference sequence). The junction had 11 bases not matched to a gene; V was cut back by 5 bases and J by 3 bases. The CDR3 sequence is 17 residues long. The CDR3 spells CASSPAGTGLSNEKLFF. The CDR3 coding sequence is TGTGCCAGCAGCCCGGCCGGGACAGGCCTATCTAATGAAAAACTGTTTTTT.

The DNA of the CDR3 is TGTGCCAGCAGCTTACAAGGGGGCGCGGAGACCCAGTACTTC. Amino acids: CASSLQGGAETQYF. V is TRBV7-2 and J is TRBJ2-5; 7 bases match TRBD1. CDR1 is SGHTA and CDR2 is FQGNSA in the germline V gene. V shed 2 bases and J 5 bases; nucleotides not matched to a gene: 5. CDR3 length: 14 residues.

CDR3 bases: TGTGCCAGCAGCAGGGGAGGAGCGGGGAGTCAGCGGGATCGCTACACCTTC. Translated, it gives CASSRGGAGSQRDRYTF. V usage is TRBV11-2 and J usage is TRBJ1-2, with a weak D call TRBD1 (5 bases). Between the trimmed V and J ends, which lost 5 bases and 9 bases, there was a span of 28 bases. Germline V CDR1 and CDR2: SGHAT, FQNNGV. The CDR3 is 17 residues long.

This chain joins TRBV28 and TRBJ2-3; TRBD1 matches at 10 bases. The germline V gene encodes CDR1 MDHEN and CDR2 SYDVKM. The CDR3 consists of 21 residues. The V gene end was trimmed by 3 bases and the J gene end by 4 bases; junction bases not matched to a gene: 22. This chain's CDR3 is CASSFPTGPDGRDRGADTQYF. Here the CDR3 DNA reads TGTGCCAGCAGTTTCCCCACTGGCCCAGACGGCCGGGACAGGGGTGCAGATACGCAGTATTTT.

The chain carries TRBV6-1 and TRBJ1-5; possibly TRBD1 for D (5 bases). V was shortened by 4 bases and J by 4 bases, with 14 bases between the two germline ends. Germline V gene sequence: CDR1 MNHNS, CDR2 SASEGT. CDR3 length: 15 amino acids. CDR3 DNA sequence: TGTGCCAGCAGTGCGGAGGGGTGGGGAAATCAGCCCCAGCATTTT. Translating gives CASSAEGWGNQPQHF.

V and J are TRBV5-4 and TRBJ1-2, with 7 bases fitting TRBD1. Germline V lookup: CDR1 SGHNT, CDR2 YYREEE (reference sequence). This CDR3 has 19 residues. The trim removed 0 bases at V and 5 bases at J, leaving 19 bases unmatched. The CDR3 DNA is TGTGCCAGCAGCTTGGGACCCTCGAGGCCCACCGGGACAGAGTATGGCTACACCTTC. Its translation: CASSLGPSRPTGTEYGYTF.

The chain employs TRBV7-9 and TRBJ2-3; D ambiguous. The CDR3 is 13 residues long. Germline lookup yields CDR1 SEHNR and CDR2 FQNEAQ (reference sequence). V was trimmed by 6 bases and J by 7 bases, leaving 14 bases between them. The CDR3 sequence is CASSFNVQYTQYF. CDR3 nucleotides: TGTGCCAGCAGTTTTAATGTACAGTATACGCAGTATTTT.

The chain is built from TRBV7-9 and TRBJ2-1; weak D call: TRBD1 (8 bases). The CDR3 has 15 amino acids. The V end lost 4 bases, the J end lost 4 bases, and 14 bases lay between the germline ends. From germline, CDR1 is SEHNR and CDR2 FQNEAQ (reference sequence). This CDR3 is CASSYDRGGYNEQFF. CDR3 DNA: TGTGCCAGCAGCTATGACAGGGGAGGGTACAATGAGCAGTTCTTC.

This chain uses TRBV9 with TRBJ2-7; 8 positions agree with TRBD1. The V gene's germline CDR1 is SGDLS and CDR2 YYNGEE. This CDR3 is built from 16 residues. The V gene end was trimmed by 2 bases and the J gene end by 2 bases; junction bases not matched to a gene: 9. CDR3 residues: CASSVDRGGSTYEQYF. The CDR3 DNA follows: TGTGCCAGCAGCGTCGACAGGGGTGGGTCAACCTACGAGCAGTACTTC.

As DNA, the CDR3 is TGTGCCAGCAGCTTATATTCGGGCAGGGGGCTCTATGGCTACACCTTC. It is translated as CASSLYSGRGLYGYTF. V usage is TRBV13 and J usage is TRBJ1-2, with 8 bases matching TRBD1. The CDR3 loop spans 16 amino acids. CDR1 is PRHDT and CDR2 is FYEKMQ in the germline V gene (reference sequence). V was pared by 2 bases and J by 4 bases, with 9 bases of the junction left unmatched.

This clone has a handful of counts. The rearrangement uses TRBV10-2 and TRBJ2-7; 9 nucleotides line up with TRBD1. CDR3 size: 14 residues. The J segment lost 3 bases and the V segment lost 8 bases, leaving 8 bases of the junction unmatched. Germline V lookup: CDR1 WSHSY, CDR2 SAAADI. CDR3 sequence: CASARDRVVYEQYF. The CDR3 coding sequence is TGCGCCAGCGCCCGGGACAGGGTGGTCTACGAGCAGTACTTC.

The CDR3 nucleotides read TGTGCAAGTCGCTTACAGGACAGGGGTCACTTGGACTATGGCTACACCTTC. Translated, it gives CASRLQDRGHLDYGYTF. The chain employs TRBV12-2 and TRBJ1-2; TRBD1 reflects the table's D call only, with no check against the DNA. TRBV12-2 is marked as a pseudogene. This CDR3 has 17 amino acids.